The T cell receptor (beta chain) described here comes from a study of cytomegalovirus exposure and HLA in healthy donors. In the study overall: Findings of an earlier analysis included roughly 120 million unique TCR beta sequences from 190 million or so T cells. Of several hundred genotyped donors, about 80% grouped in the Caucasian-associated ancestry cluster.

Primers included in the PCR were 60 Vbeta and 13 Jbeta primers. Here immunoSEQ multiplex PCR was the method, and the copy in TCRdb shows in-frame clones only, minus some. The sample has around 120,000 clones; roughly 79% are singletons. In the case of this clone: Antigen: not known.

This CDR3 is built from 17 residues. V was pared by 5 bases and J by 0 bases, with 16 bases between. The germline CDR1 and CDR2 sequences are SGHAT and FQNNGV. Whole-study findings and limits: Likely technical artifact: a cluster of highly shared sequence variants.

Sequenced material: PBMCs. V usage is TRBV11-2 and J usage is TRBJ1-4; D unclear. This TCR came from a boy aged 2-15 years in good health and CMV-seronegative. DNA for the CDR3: TGTGCCAGCAGCCCCGGACGGGGAAAAGCAACTAATGAAAAACTGTTTTTT. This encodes CASSPGRGKATNEKLFF.